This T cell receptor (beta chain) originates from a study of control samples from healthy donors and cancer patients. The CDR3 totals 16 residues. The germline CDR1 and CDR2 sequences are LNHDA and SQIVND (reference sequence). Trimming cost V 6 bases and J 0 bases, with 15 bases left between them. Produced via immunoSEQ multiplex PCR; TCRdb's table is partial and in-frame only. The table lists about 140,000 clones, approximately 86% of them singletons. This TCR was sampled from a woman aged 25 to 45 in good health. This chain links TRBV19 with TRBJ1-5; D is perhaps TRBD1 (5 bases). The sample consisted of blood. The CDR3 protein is CASRWARDYSNQPQHF. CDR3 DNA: TGTGCCAGTAGATGGGCCAGGGATTATAGCAATCAGCCCCAGCATTTT.